This T cell receptor (beta chain) was identified in a study of T cell changes during pregnancy in multiple sclerosis. Method: immunoSEQ multiplex PCR; TCRdb's copy keeps in-frame clones and lacks some. The sample lists 57,000 or so clones; roughly 90% were seen once. The sample here was peripheral blood, taken after pregnancy. This TCR was recovered from a female donor in good health, enrolled as a control in a pregnancy study.

The CDR3 coding sequence is TGCAGCGCTAGGGGCTCCTACAATGAGCAGTTCTTC. It encodes CSARGSYNEQFF. The chain combines TRBV29-1 with TRBJ2-1; D is possibly TRBD1 (5 bases). The germline V gene has CDR1 SQVTM and CDR2 ANQGSEA. The CDR3 has 12 residues. The ends were cut back, 7 bases at V and 0 bases at J, with 7 bases in the middle.